Sequencing of this T cell receptor (beta chain) was carried out in a study of CD8+ T cells in alopecia areata. cDNA serving as the sequencing template came from extracted, reverse transcribed RNA. Sequencing was performed with immunoSEQ multiplex PCR; in TCRdb, only in-frame clones are kept and a portion is missing. This table holds 150,000 or so clones, 55% found once. CD4+ and CD8+ T cells were sorted from PBMCs stained for CD3, CD4 and CD8. The CDR3 spans 12 residues. Trimming removed 4 bases from V and 10 bases from J; junction bases left unmatched: 0. From germline, CDR1 is SQVTM and CDR2 ANQGSEA.

Sequencing input: CD4+ T cells sorted from blood. The chain employs TRBV29-1 and TRBJ2-1, with 14 bases identical to TRBD2. This receptor was identified in a human donor in good health. CDR3 nucleotide sequence: TGCAGCGTTGGGACTAGCGGGAGGGAGCAGTTCTTC. Its translation: CSVGTSGREQFF.